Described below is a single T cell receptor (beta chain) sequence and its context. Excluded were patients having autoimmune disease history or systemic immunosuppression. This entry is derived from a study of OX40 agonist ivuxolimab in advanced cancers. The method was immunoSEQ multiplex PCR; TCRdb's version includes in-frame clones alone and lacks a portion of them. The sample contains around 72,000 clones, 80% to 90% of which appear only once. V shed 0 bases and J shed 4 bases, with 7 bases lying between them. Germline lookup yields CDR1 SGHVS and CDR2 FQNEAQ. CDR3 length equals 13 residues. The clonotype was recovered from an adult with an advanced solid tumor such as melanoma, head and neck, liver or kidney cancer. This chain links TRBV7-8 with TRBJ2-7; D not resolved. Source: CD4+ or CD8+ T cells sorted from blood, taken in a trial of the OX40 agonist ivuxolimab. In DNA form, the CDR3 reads TGTGCCAGCAGCTTAGCACGGACGTACGAGCAGTACTTC. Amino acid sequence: CASSLARTYEQYF.